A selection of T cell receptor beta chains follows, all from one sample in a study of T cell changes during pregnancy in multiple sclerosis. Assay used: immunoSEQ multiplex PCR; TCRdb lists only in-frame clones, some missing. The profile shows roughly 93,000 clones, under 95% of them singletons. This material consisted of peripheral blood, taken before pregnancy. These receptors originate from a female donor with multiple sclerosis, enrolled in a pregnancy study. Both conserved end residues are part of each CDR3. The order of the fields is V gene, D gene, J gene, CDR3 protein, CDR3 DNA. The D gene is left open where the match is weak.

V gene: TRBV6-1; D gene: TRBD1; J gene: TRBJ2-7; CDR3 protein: CASSPGTGTGQYF; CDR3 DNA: TGTGCCAGCAGTCCCGGGACAGGGACGGGGCAGTACTTC
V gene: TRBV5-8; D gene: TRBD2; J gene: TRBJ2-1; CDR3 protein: CASSLIAGGYNEQFF; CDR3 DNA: TGTGCCAGCAGCCTTATAGCGGGAGGGTACAATGAGCAGTTCTTC
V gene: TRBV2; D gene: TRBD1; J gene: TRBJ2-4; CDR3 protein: CASSPGAGQVGGGAKNIQYF; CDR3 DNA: TGTGCCAGCAGTCCCGGGGCGGGACAGGTGGGTGGGGGAGCCAAAAACATTCAGTACTTC
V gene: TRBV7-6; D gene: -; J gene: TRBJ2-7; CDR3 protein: CASSLDSSYEQYF; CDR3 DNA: TGTGCCAGCAGCTTAGATTCTTCCTACGAGCAGTACTTC
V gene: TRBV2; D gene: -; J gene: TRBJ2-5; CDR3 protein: CASSEGSRGQETQYF; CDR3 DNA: TGTGCCAGCAGTGAAGGTAGCCGAGGTCAAGAGACCCAGTACTTC
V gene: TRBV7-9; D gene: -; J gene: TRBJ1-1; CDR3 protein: CASILGGGNTEAFF; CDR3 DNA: TGTGCCAGCATCCTCGGAGGCGGGAACACTGAAGCTTTCTTT
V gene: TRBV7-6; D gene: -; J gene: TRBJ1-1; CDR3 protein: CASSFDPLRGGYTEAFF; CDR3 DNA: TGTGCCAGCAGCTTTGATCCACTCCGGGGGGGTTACACTGAAGCTTTCTTT
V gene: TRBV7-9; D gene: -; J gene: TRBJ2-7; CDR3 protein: CASSLAAGYHEQYF; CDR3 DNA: TGTGCCAGCAGCTTAGCAGCAGGGTACCACGAGCAGTACTTC
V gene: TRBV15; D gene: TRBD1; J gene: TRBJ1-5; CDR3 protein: CATRDSSNQPQHF; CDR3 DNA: TGTGCCACCCGGGACAGTAGCAATCAGCCCCAGCATTTT
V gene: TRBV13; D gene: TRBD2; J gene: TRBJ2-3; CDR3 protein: CASRPSAGGTYTQYF; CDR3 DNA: TGTGCCAGCAGGCCATCTGCGGGAGGAACGTATACGCAGTATTTT